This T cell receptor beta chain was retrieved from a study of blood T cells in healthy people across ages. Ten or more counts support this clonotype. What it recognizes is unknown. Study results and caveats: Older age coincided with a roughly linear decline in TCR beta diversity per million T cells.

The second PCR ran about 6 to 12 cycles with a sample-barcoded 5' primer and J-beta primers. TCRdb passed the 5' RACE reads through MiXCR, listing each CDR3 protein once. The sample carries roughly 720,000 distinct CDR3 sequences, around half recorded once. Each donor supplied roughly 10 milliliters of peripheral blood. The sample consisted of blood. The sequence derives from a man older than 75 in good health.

This chain's CDR3 is CASSLRTGDYEQYF. For the CDR3, the DNA is TGTGCCAGCAGCTTGCGGACTGGAGACTACGAGCAGTACTTC. V and J are TRBV7-6 and TRBJ2-7; weak D call: TRBD2 (5 bases). This CDR3 comprises 14 residues. Trimming shortened V by 3 bases and J by 3 bases, and 12 bases separated the two germline ends. CDR1 is SGHVS, CDR2 FNYEAQ, per germline.